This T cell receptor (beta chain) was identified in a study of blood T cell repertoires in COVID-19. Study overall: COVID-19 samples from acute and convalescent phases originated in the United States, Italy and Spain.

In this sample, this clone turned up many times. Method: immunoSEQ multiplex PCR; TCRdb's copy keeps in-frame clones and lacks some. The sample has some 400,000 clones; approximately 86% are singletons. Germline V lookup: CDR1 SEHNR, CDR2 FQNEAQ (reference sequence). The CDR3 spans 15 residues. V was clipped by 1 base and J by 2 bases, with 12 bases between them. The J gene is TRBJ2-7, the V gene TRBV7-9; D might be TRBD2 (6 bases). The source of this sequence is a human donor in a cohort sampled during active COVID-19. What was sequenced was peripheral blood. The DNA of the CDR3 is TGTGCCAGCAGCTTAGGCACTAGCCCTACCTACGAGCAGTACTTC. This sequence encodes CASSLGTSPTYEQYF.